A single sample is the source of the 27 T cell receptor beta chains below, sequenced in a study of blood T cell repertoires in COVID-19. Produced via immunoSEQ multiplex PCR; TCRdb's table is partial and in-frame only. The table has roughly 90,000 clones, roughly 85% seen once; the top ten hold over 35%. The sample was peripheral blood. The receptors derive from a man older than 75 with acute or convalescent COVID-19.

This rearrangement joins TRBV24-1 to TRBJ2-3; TRBD2 aligns across 9 bases. The ends lost 0 bases at V and 3 bases at J; junction bases unmatched: 3. Per germline, CDR1 KGHDR and CDR2 SFDVKD. The CDR3 extends over 16 amino acids. This chain's CDR3 is CATSDLAGGLTDTQYF. CDR3 DNA: TGTGCCACCAGTGATTTGGCGGGAGGGTTGACAGATACGCAGTATTTT.

The chain joins TRBV7-3 to TRBJ2-1; D is possibly TRBD2 (6 bases). The CDR3 totals 14 residues. Germline assignment: CDR1 SGHTA and CDR2 FQGTGA. V lost 5 bases and J lost 5, with 13 bases in between. The CDR3 reads CASSLEGGNNEQFF. In DNA form, the CDR3 reads TGTGCCAGCAGCCTAGAGGGCGGGAACAATGAGCAGTTCTTC.

The J gene is TRBJ2-7, the V gene TRBV28; D is possibly TRBD2 (5 bases). The CDR3 covers 12 residues. Germline CDR1 reads MDHEN; CDR2 reads SYDVKM. Trimming stripped 11 bases from V and 4 bases from J, with 15 bases between. CDR3 region: CAVTGREYEQYF. DNA for the CDR3: TGTGCCGTGACGGGGAGAGAATACGAGCAGTACTTC.

Only one count was recorded for this clone. This chain connects TRBV18 to TRBJ1-5; 7 positions match TRBD1. The germline gives CDR1 KGHSH, CDR2 LQKENI. The CDR3 is made up of 15 amino acids. The trim removed 1 base at V and 2 bases at J, leaving 2 bases unmatched. The CDR3 reads CASSPQGARNQPQHF. The DNA of the CDR3 is TGTGCCAGCTCACCACAGGGGGCTCGCAATCAGCCCCAGCATTTT.

The V gene is TRBV14, the J gene TRBJ1-1, with TRBD1 identical over 7 bases. The V and J ends lost 6 bases and 3 bases, in that order; junction bases with no gene match: 4. Germline CDR1 is SGHDN and CDR2 is FVKESK. This CDR3 contains 13 residues. This CDR3 is CASSLQGYTEAFF. CDR3 sequence (DNA): TGTGCCAGCAGTCTACAGGGGTACACTGAAGCTTTCTTT.

This chain links TRBV9 with TRBJ2-2; weak D call: TRBD2 (5 bases). Trimming stripped 6 bases from V and 1 base from J, with 22 bases between. The CDR3 spans 18 residues. The germline CDR1 and CDR2 sequences are SGDLS and YYNGEE. This CDR3 reads CASTPEGLSNLNTGELFF. The CDR3 DNA reads as TGTGCCAGCACCCCCGAGGGCCTCTCAAACCTGAACACCGGGGAGCTGTTTTTT.

V and J are TRBV7-3 and TRBJ2-1, with D tentatively TRBD1 (5 bases). The CDR3 has 14 amino acids. Per germline, CDR1 SGHTA and CDR2 FQGTGA. Trimming cost V 1 base and J 4 bases, with 8 bases left between them. DNA for the CDR3: TGTGCCAGCAGCTTAAACCCAGGGTACAATGAGCAGTTCTTC. This translates into CASSLNPGYNEQFF.

The V gene is TRBV24-1, the J gene TRBJ2-2, with D perhaps matching TRBD2 (6 bases). The CDR3 length is 17 residues. Per germline, CDR1 KGHDR and CDR2 SFDVKD. V dropped 2 bases and J dropped 0 bases, with 12 bases sitting between them. CDR3 nucleotides: TGTGCCACCAGTGATTGGGGAGGACGGACGAACACCGGGGAGCTGTTTTTT. It codes for CATSDWGGRTNTGELFF.

This clone was seen a few times. The chain is built from TRBV11-3 and TRBJ2-3, with 11 bases matching TRBD2. CDR3 length: 15 residues. V lost 5 bases and J lost 3; bases outside the gene matches: 4. Germline V lookup: CDR1 SGHNT, CDR2 YENEEA. The DNA for the CDR3 is TGTGCCAGCAGCCGTCTAGCGGGAGGTACAGATACGCAGTATTTT. Its translation: CASSRLAGGTDTQYF.

This chain joins TRBV4-1 and TRBJ2-5; 7 bases agree with TRBD2. This CDR3 region has 17 residues. J lost 5 bases, V lost 4 bases, and 16 bases had no gene match. Germline CDR1 and CDR2: MGHRA and YSYEKL. The CDR3 DNA is TGCGCCAGCAGCCCAACGAGTCCAGCGGGAAGGGGCGAGACCCAGTACTTC. This encodes CASSPTSPAGRGETQYF.

The gene calls are TRBV7-9 and TRBJ2-3; maybe TRBD1 (5 bases). The CDR3 runs 17 residues. The germline V and J ends were trimmed by 1 base and 2 bases, with 16 bases remaining between them. Germline V gene lookup returns CDR1 SEHNR and CDR2 FQNEAQ (reference sequence). In DNA, the CDR3 is TGTGCCAGCAGCTTAGGTAGCCAGGGTCGGTACACAGATACGCAGTATTTT. Protein product: CASSLGSQGRYTDTQYF.

The J gene is TRBJ2-7, the V gene TRBV6-5; 7 nucleotides match TRBD1. The CDR3 loop spans 13 amino acids. Germline CDR1 MNHEY, CDR2 SVGAGI. CDR3 DNA sequence: TGTGCTACCTCACAGGGGTTCATGTACGAGCAGTACTTC. This encodes CATSQGFMYEQYF.

The genes are TRBV6-2 or TRBV6-3 and TRBJ1-5, with D possibly matching TRBD1 (5 bases). The CDR3 length is 17 residues. Between the trimmed V and J ends, which lost 2 bases and 2 bases, there was a span of 16 bases. CDR1 and CDR2 from the germline V gene are MNHEY and SVGEGT. The CDR3 region is CASSYTRDGSGNQPQHF. CDR3 in DNA: TGTGCCAGCAGTTACACCCGGGACGGGAGTGGCAATCAGCCCCAGCATTTT.

V is TRBV19 and J is TRBJ1-1, with a possible D match to TRBD1 (5 bases). V was pared by 5 bases and J by 0 bases, with 7 bases between. This CDR3 has 13 residues. CDR1 is LNHDA, CDR2 SQIVND, per germline (reference sequence). The CDR3 region has the DNA TGTGCCAGTAGTTCAGGGATGAACACTGAAGCTTTCTTT. Translated, it gives CASSSGMNTEAFF.

The count of this clone is one. The chain carries TRBV28 and TRBJ2-4; D gene uncertain. This CDR3 has 15 amino acids. The germline gives CDR1 MDHEN, CDR2 SYDVKM. V was trimmed by 2 bases and J by 1 base, leaving 9 bases between them. CDR3 loop: CASSLLEKAKNIQYF. The DNA of the CDR3 is TGTGCCAGCAGTTTACTAGAGAAGGCCAAAAACATTCAGTACTTC.

J is TRBJ2-7 and V is TRBV29-1; 8 bases map to TRBD1. CDR1 and CDR2 (germline): SQVTM, ANQGSEA. The V and J ends lost 7 bases and 7 bases, in that order; junction bases with no gene match: 12. The CDR3 is 13 residues long. CDR3 loop: CSGTGKIGAEQYF. The CDR3 DNA reads TGCAGCGGGACAGGGAAAATAGGGGCGGAGCAGTACTTC.

V usage is TRBV18 and J usage is TRBJ2-7, with 7 bases aligning to TRBD2. CDR3 length equals 14 residues. CDR1 KGHSH and CDR2 LQKENI come from the germline V gene. V shed 6 bases and J 0 bases; nucleotides not matched to a gene: 5. In nucleotides, the CDR3 is TGTGCCAGCTCTCCCCGGGACTACTCCTACGAGCAGTACTTC. It specifies CASSPRDYSYEQYF.

This chain links TRBV29-1 with TRBJ2-7; TRBD1 is a possible D gene (6 bases). In germline, CDR1 is SQVTM, CDR2 ANQGSEA. This CDR3 contains 13 residues. Between the trimmed V and J ends, which lost 5 bases and 4 bases, there was a span of 15 bases. CDR3: CSVSQSQGYEQYF. CDR3 bases: TGCAGCGTTTCACAATCTCAGGGGTACGAGCAGTACTTC.

V and J are TRBV29-1 and TRBJ1-2, with TRBD1 identical over 7 bases. The CDR3 contains 13 residues. J lost 4 bases, V lost 6 bases, and 8 bases had no gene match. Germline V gene lookup returns CDR1 SQVTM and CDR2 ANQGSEA. The CDR3 nucleotides read TGCAGCGTACCGGACAGGTCGCTCTATGGCTACACCTTC. The encoded protein is CSVPDRSLYGYTF.

The chain has TRBV3-1 (or the pseudogene TRBV3-2) and TRBJ2-2; 9 bases line up with TRBD2. After removal of 7 bases from V and 4 bases from J, the junction contained 7 bases not matched to a gene. CDR1 LGHDT and CDR2 YNNKEL come from the germline V gene (reference sequence). The CDR3 sequence is 15 residues long. CDR3 sequence: CASTRGSGSTGELFF. In nucleotides, the CDR3 is TGTGCCAGCACGCGAGGTAGCGGGAGCACCGGGGAGCTGTTTTTT.

This clone was recorded only once. The CDR3 region is CASSRQGNYNEQFF. In DNA form, the CDR3 reads TGTGCCAGCAGCCGACAGGGGAACTACAATGAGCAGTTCTTC. The chain links TRBV14 to TRBJ2-1; 8 bases map to TRBD1. With 4 bases clipped from V and 3 bases from J, the junction kept 2 bases outside the gene matches. Germline CDR1 and CDR2: SGHDN and FVKESK. The CDR3 is 14 residues long. Full variable domain (remainder filled in from reference TRBV14 and TRBJ2-1): EAGVTQFPSHSVIEKGQTVTLRCDPISGHDNLYWYRRVMGKEIKFLLHFVKESKQDESGMPNNRFLAERTGGTYSTLKVQPAELEDSGVYFCASSRQGNYNEQFFGPGTRLTVL.

Concerning this clone: Relative to the germline gene, one junction end is altered; a read error may explain this. The gene calls are TRBV4-3 and TRBJ2-6, with no clear D. This CDR3 has 17 amino acids. CDR1 is LGHNA, CDR2 YSLEER, per germline. CDR3 loop: CASSQDVRRSVANVLTF. CDR3 in DNA: TGCGCCAGCAGCCAAGATGTCCGCAGGTCTGTGGCCAACGTCCTGACTTTC.

This rearrangement joins TRBV7-9 to TRBJ2-2, with 7 bases aligning to TRBD2. V lost 5 bases to trimming and J lost 6 bases; unmatched junction nucleotides: 9. The CDR3 totals 15 residues. Germline V gene sequence: CDR1 SEHNR, CDR2 FQNEAQ (reference sequence). This CDR3 reads CASSLGGSSSGELFF. CDR3 sequence (DNA): TGTGCCAGCAGCCTTGGCGGGAGCAGCTCCGGGGAGCTGTTTTTT.

The chain carries TRBV24-1 and TRBJ2-3, with a tentative D call TRBD1 (6 bases). Per germline, CDR1 KGHDR and CDR2 SFDVKD. The CDR3 consists of 14 residues. V dropped 9 bases and J dropped 0 bases, with 12 bases sitting between them. The CDR3: CATRGGQSTDTQYF. CDR3 in DNA: TGTGCCACCCGAGGGGGACAAAGCACAGATACGCAGTATTTT.

The rearrangement uses TRBV5-4 and TRBJ1-3, with D perhaps matching TRBD1 (6 bases). The CDR3 totals 15 residues. Trimming cost V 1 base and J 2 bases, with 10 bases left between them. Per the germline V gene, CDR1 is SGHNT and CDR2 is YYREEE (reference sequence). Here the CDR3 reads CASSLKGGAGNTIYF. The CDR3 DNA follows: TGTGCCAGCAGCTTGAAAGGGGGGGCTGGAAACACCATATATTTT.

In its sample, this clone was seen once. The chain combines TRBV18 with TRBJ1-1; the match to TRBD1 covers 10 bases. The CDR3 is 16 amino acids. CDR1 and CDR2 from the germline V gene are KGHSH and LQKENI. J gave up 3 bases and V 2 bases, and 6 bases lay outside the gene matches. CDR3 residues: CASSPGGGQGDTEAFF. The CDR3 DNA follows: TGTGCCAGCTCACCAGGGGGTGGACAGGGGGACACTGAAGCTTTCTTT.

The V call is TRBV5-1, the J call TRBJ1-6; D ambiguous. V lost 4 bases, J lost 6 bases, and 20 bases lay in between. Looked up from germline, CDR1 is SGHRS and CDR2 is YFSETQ. CDR3 length equals 17 residues. The CDR3 spells CASSTPEYRRVNSPLHF. The CDR3 coding sequence is TGCGCCAGCAGCACCCCCGAATACCGCCGCGTTAATTCACCCCTCCACTTT. Full variable domain (missing parts from reference TRBV5-1 and TRBJ1-6): KAGVTQTPRYLIKTRGQQVTLSCSPISGHRSVSWYQQTPGQGLQFLFEYFSETQRNKGNFPGRFSGRQFSNSRSEMNVSTLELGDSALYLCASSTPEYRRVNSPLHFGNGTRLTVT.